This is a list of T cell receptor beta chains from one sample in a study of control samples from healthy donors and cancer patients. Data came from immunoSEQ multiplex PCR; TCRdb stores just in-frame clones and leaves some out. The sample records some 120,000 clones, about 95% being singletons. Sequenced material: blood. The receptor set was obtained from a man aged 25-40 years in good health. Both conserved end residues are part of each CDR3. A D gene is named only where the DNA matches it firmly. Some rows mark clone size as missing; the rest say once, few, many or name a class of expanded clone.

abundance,j_gene,d_gene,v_gene,CDR3aa,CDR3nt
.,TRBJ2-7,.,TRBV7-6,CASSSYQGPTYEQYF,TGTGCCAGCAGCTCCTACCAGGGACCGACCTACGAGCAGTACTTC
few,TRBJ2-7,.,TRBV5-1,CASRVQRDYEQYF,TGCGCCAGCAGAGTACAGAGAGACTACGAGCAGTACTTC
once,TRBJ1-4,.,TRBV14,CASSPRRTVNNEKLFF,TGTGCCAGCAGCCCGCGCCGGACCGTGAATAATGAAAAACTGTTTTTT
.,TRBJ1-5,.,TRBV24-1,CATSDSGKVAQPQHF,TGTGCCACCAGTGATTCAGGAAAGGTGGCTCAGCCCCAGCATTTT
.,TRBJ2-7,TRBD1,TRBV20-1,CSARTGGEQYF,TGCAGTGCCCGCACAGGGGGCGAGCAGTACTTC
few,TRBJ2-7,TRBD1,TRBV18,CASSPSGQGREQYF,TGTGCCAGCTCACCTTCGGGACAGGGTCGTGAGCAGTACTTC
.,TRBJ2-2,TRBD1,TRBV5-1,CASRSPGQTFTGELFF,TGCGCCAGCAGGAGCCCGGGACAGACCTTCACCGGGGAGCTGTTTTTT
.,TRBJ1-5,.,TRBV18,CASSPGPISNQPQHF,TGTGCCAGCTCACCAGGGCCCATTAGCAATCAGCCCCAGCATTTT
.,TRBJ1-6,TRBD1,TRBV19,CASSPYGQGRSPLHF,TGTGCCAGTAGTCCCTATGGACAGGGGCGTTCACCCCTCCACTTT
.,TRBJ2-5,.,TRBV5-1,CASSSWDQETQYF,TGCGCCAGCAGCTCCTGGGACCAAGAGACCCAGTACTTC
.,TRBJ2-1,.,TRBV7-2,CASSPYGGEQFF,TGTGCCAGCAGCCCATACGGGGGAGAGCAGTTCTTC
.,TRBJ2-5,.,TRBV15,CATRGGYQETQYF,TGTGCCACCCGAGGTGGCTACCAAGAGACCCAGTACTTC
once,TRBJ2-2,TRBD1,TRBV5-1,CASRSTGINTGELFF,TGCGCCAGCAGATCGACAGGGATCAACACCGGGGAGCTGTTTTTT
medium-sized,TRBJ1-6,.,TRBV9,CASSGINEALHF,TGTGCCAGCAGCGGGATAAATGAGGCCCTCCACTTT
.,TRBJ1-2,.,TRBV5-4,CASSFTVSYGYTF,TGTGCCAGCAGCTTCACGGTTAGCTATGGCTACACCTTC
once,TRBJ2-7,.,TRBV18,CASSPGYEQYF,TGTGCCAGCTCACCTGGGTACGAGCAGTACTTC
.,TRBJ1-5,TRBD1,TRBV9,CASSPRTGRLPYSNQPQHF,TGTGCCAGCAGCCCTCGGACAGGGCGACTACCCTATAGCAATCAGCCCCAGCATTTT
.,TRBJ1-2,.,TRBV30,CAWGGYGYTF,TGTGCCTGGGGGGGTTATGGCTACACCTTC
once,TRBJ2-3,TRBD2,TRBV30,CAWTLLAGVGDTQYF,TGTGCCTGGACCCTACTAGCGGGGGTGGGAGATACGCAGTATTTT
.,TRBJ1-5,.,TRBV30,CAWSGSLPNQPQHF,TGTGCCTGGAGTGGGTCCTTACCCAATCAGCCCCAGCATTTT
.,TRBJ1-6,TRBD1,TRBV2,CASSGGTGLNSPLHF,TGTGCCAGCAGTGGGGGGACAGGGCTTAATTCACCCCTCCACTTT
.,TRBJ2-3,TRBD1,TRBV7-3,CASSRDRGTDTQYF,TGTGCCAGCAGCCGGGACAGGGGCACAGATACGCAGTATTTT
.,TRBJ1-1,TRBD1,TRBV10-2,CASKQGREAFF,TGCGCCAGCAAACAGGGGAGGGAGGCTTTCTTT
.,TRBJ2-1,TRBD2,TRBV6-1,CASSDVAGSNEQFF,TGTGCCAGCAGTGATGTAGCGGGGTCGAATGAGCAGTTCTTC
.,TRBJ2-1,.,TRBV5-8,CASSRARSSYNEQFF,TGTGCCAGCAGCCGCGCCCGAAGCTCCTACAATGAGCAGTTCTTC
once,TRBJ1-5,.,TRBV10-1,CASSDMAGGQPQHF,TGCGCCAGCAGTGATATGGCTGGGGGACAGCCCCAGCATTTT
.,TRBJ1-1,TRBD1,TRBV28,CASSIGQGNTEAFF,TGTGCCAGCAGCATTGGACAGGGGAACACTGAAGCTTTCTTT
.,TRBJ1-6,TRBD1,TRBV6-8,CASSSPGQSNSPLHF,TGTGCCAGCAGTTCCCCGGGACAGTCGAATTCACCCCTCCACTTT
.,TRBJ2-7,.,TRBV11-2,CASSLDSGYEQYF,TGTGCCAGCAGCTTAGACAGCGGTTACGAGCAGTACTTC
.,TRBJ1-2,.,TRBV2,CASSEGWGNGYTF,TGTGCCAGCAGTGAAGGTTGGGGGAACGGCTACACCTTC
.,TRBJ1-2,TRBD1,TRBV3-1/TRBV3-2,CASSRTGSYGYTF,TGTGCCAGCAGCCGGACAGGGAGCTATGGCTACACCTTC
once,TRBJ1-6,.,TRBV29-1,CSVGRDYNSPLHF,TGCAGCGTTGGGCGGGACTATAATTCACCCCTCCACTTT
.,TRBJ2-3,.,TRBV5-1,CASSGGASTDTQYF,TGCGCCAGCAGCGGCGGGGCGAGCACAGATACGCAGTATTTT
.,TRBJ1-2,TRBD1,TRBV4-3,CASSQGQGIPGYTF,TGCGCCAGCAGCCAAGGACAGGGAATCCCTGGCTACACCTTC
.,TRBJ1-5,.,TRBV2,CASMRGGNQPQHF,TGTGCCAGCATGCGGGGGGGGAATCAGCCCCAGCATTTT
.,TRBJ1-4,TRBD1,TRBV30,CAWSRGKSEKLFF,TGTGCCTGGAGCAGGGGGAAGAGCGAAAAACTGTTTTTT
.,TRBJ2-3,TRBD2,TRBV18,CASSPARLAGGNTDTQYF,TGTGCCAGCTCACCAGCGAGACTAGCGGGGGGTAACACAGATACGCAGTATTTT
.,TRBJ2-7,TRBD2,TRBV6-5,CASSLAGGTYEQYF,TGTGCCAGCAGTTTAGCGGGGGGTACCTACGAGCAGTACTTC
.,TRBJ1-3,.,TRBV6-2/TRBV6-3,CASSYSRGSGNTIYF,TGTGCCAGCAGTTACTCCCGGGGCTCTGGAAACACCATATATTTT
.,TRBJ2-1,TRBD2,TRBV7-7,CASSLSGGPYSEQFF,TGTGCTAGCAGCTTATCGGGGGGACCCTACAGTGAGCAGTTCTTC
.,TRBJ1-1,.,TRBV12-3/TRBV12-4,CASRDSPNTEAFF,TGTGCCAGCAGGGACTCGCCGAACACTGAAGCTTTCTTT
.,TRBJ2-2,.,TRBV6-2/TRBV6-3,CASSYHGGRIGELFF,TGTGCCAGCAGTTACCATGGGGGCCGGATCGGGGAGCTGTTTTTT
.,TRBJ1-2,TRBD1,TRBV7-9,CASSSGQGFGDGYTF,TGTGCCAGCAGCTCAGGACAGGGGTTTGGGGATGGCTACACCTTC
.,TRBJ2-6,.,TRBV7-9,CASSLEGNVLTF,TGTGCCAGCAGCTTAGAAGGCAACGTCCTGACTTTC
.,TRBJ1-2,TRBD1,TRBV19,CASSSTTGGLTYGYTF,TGTGCCAGTAGTTCTACGACAGGGGGCCTTACCTATGGCTACACCTTC
.,TRBJ1-2,TRBD1,TRBV5-1,CASSPGSTGASGYGYTF,TGCGCCAGCAGCCCAGGCTCGACAGGGGCCTCAGGCTATGGCTACACCTTC
.,TRBJ1-5,.,TRBV4-1,CASTPSPGQPQHF,TGCGCCAGCACCCCCTCCCCCGGGCAGCCCCAGCATTTT
.,TRBJ2-3,TRBD1,TRBV18,CASSPPFGDRGPDTQYF,TGTGCCAGCTCACCACCGTTTGGGGACAGGGGCCCCGATACGCAGTATTTT
.,TRBJ2-2,TRBD2,TRBV7-9,CASSPPGGTNTGELFF,TGTGCCAGCAGCCCCCCCGGGGGGACGAACACCGGGGAGCTGTTTTTT
.,TRBJ1-2,.,TRBV10-3,CATTTTGVGYGYTF,TGTGCCACAACTACGACGGGCGTCGGCTATGGCTACACCTTC
.,TRBJ1-3,.,TRBV6-2/TRBV6-3,CASSYVHPSGNTIYF,TGTGCCAGCAGTTACGTCCATCCCTCTGGAAACACCATATATTTT